This TCR beta chain came from a study of response to subunit inactivated influenza vaccine. Trimming shortened V by 8 bases and J by 0 bases, and 14 bases separated the two germline ends. CDR3 length: 15 residues. TCRdb used MiXCR to reprocess the RT-PCR reads, holding one entry per CDR3 protein. In the table there are around 520,000 distinct CDR3 sequences, over 9.5% of which are singletons. This chain links TRBV12-3 or TRBV12-4 with TRBJ1-3; tentative D call: TRBD1 (5 bases). The sequenced sample was PBMCs from blood, obtained on the day of vaccination. The sequence was collected from a man in his fifties who received an inactivated influenza vaccine. In nucleotides, the CDR3 is TGTGCCAGCGGGGCCGTACCCCTCTCTGGAAACACCATATATTTT. As protein: CASGAVPLSGNTIYF.